This TCR beta chain appears in the sequencing data of a study of blood T cell repertoires in COVID-19. Study background: There were acute and convalescent COVID-19 samples, and they came from the United States, Italy and Spain. T cells, B-cell-depleted T cells, or PBMCs provided the cDNA or gDNA that served as material.

Under the authors' procedure: Cell counts per sample came from amplifying reference gene primers. The repertoire was sequenced with immunoSEQ multiplex PCR; TCRdb's copy has only in-frame clones and lacks some. The DNA gave D and trimming, while V, J and clone size come from that table. Of about 230,000 clones listed, about 80% are singletons. CDR1 MDHEN and CDR2 SYDVKM come from the germline V gene. The CDR3 loop spans 12 amino acids. Trimming took off 4 bases at V and 6 bases at J, with 10 bases between the two ends. This TCR came from a woman between 45 and 65 years old with acute or convalescent COVID-19. The genes are TRBV28 and TRBJ2-7, with D unclear. The sequenced sample consisted of peripheral blood. The CDR3: CASSSNSREQYF. The CDR3 DNA follows: TGTGCCAGCAGTTCCAACAGTCGCGAGCAGTACTTC.